Listed below are T cell receptor beta chains from one sample, sequenced in a study of blood T cell repertoires in COVID-19. The table came from immunoSEQ multiplex PCR; TCRdb's copy has only in-frame clones and leaves some out. The sample lists roughly 220,000 clones, roughly 81% occurring once. The sample comprised peripheral blood. All receptors derive from a woman of 80 years or more with COVID-19, enrolled during active disease. CDR3s leave out the opening cysteine and the closing phenylalanine or tryptophan. Fields, in order: V gene, J gene, clone size, CDR3 protein. Clone sizes are given selectively: once, few, many, or a class where the clone is expanded.

TRBV10-3	TRBJ2-2	.	AISEDVGELF
TRBV2	TRBJ2-6	.	ASSPAGWSGANVLT
TRBV6-2/TRBV6-3	TRBJ2-1	.	ASSPGHYNEQF
TRBV2	TRBJ2-2	.	ASSDRPLAGGVNTGELF
TRBV6-5	TRBJ1-2	few	ASSYRDRSYGYT
TRBV30	TRBJ1-5	.	AWSGAGHNQPQH
TRBV7-6	TRBJ1-5	.	ASSLAGSGVNQPQH
TRBV7-9	TRBJ1-4	.	ASSKSTGGGEKLF
TRBV7-3	TRBJ2-7	.	ASSLDRGTSYEQY
TRBV7-9	TRBJ1-1	.	ASSLVQGYAF
TRBV6-2/TRBV6-3	TRBJ1-5	.	ASSYPTGLGQPQH
TRBV23-1	TRBJ1-4	.	ASSHPIEEKLF